The 15 T cell receptor beta chains listed next were all sequenced from one sample in a study of blood T cell repertoires in COVID-19. Method: immunoSEQ multiplex PCR; TCRdb's copy keeps in-frame clones and lacks some. Found here are 250,000 to 350,000 clones, about 83% of them singletons; the top ten hold about 6.1%. The sample taken for sequencing was PBMCs or T cells enriched from blood (not recorded which). The source of these receptors is a woman aged 40 to 49 who had recovered from COVID-19.

V and J are TRBV28 and TRBJ1-4; TRBD1 agrees at 8 bases. Per germline, CDR1 MDHEN and CDR2 SYDVKM. The CDR3 is 14 amino acids. V lost 6 bases and J lost 8; bases outside the gene matches: 8. CDR3 loop: CASSKRQGLEKLFF. The CDR3 nucleotides are TGTGCCAGCAGCAAGAGACAGGGGTTGGAAAAACTGTTTTTT. The full variable domain, its missing parts supplied by reference TRBV28 and TRBJ1-4, is DVKVTQSSRYLVKRTGEKVFLECVQDMDHENMFWYRQDPGLGLRLIYFSYDVKMKEKGDIPEGYSVSREKKERFSLILESASTNQTSMYLCASSKRQGLEKLFFGSGTQLSVL.

J is TRBJ1-1 and V is TRBV9; D ambiguous. Trimming cost V 4 bases and J 8 bases, with 15 bases left between them. There are 13 residues in the CDR3. Germline CDR1 and CDR2: SGDLS and YYNGEE. The chain's CDR3 is CASSPSRRREAFF. The CDR3 region has the DNA TGTGCCAGCAGCCCATCCCGGCGGAGAGAAGCTTTCTTT.

The table lists this clone with a few counts. The chain joins TRBV5-1 to TRBJ2-3; D possibly corresponds to TRBD1 (5 bases). The CDR3 extends over 15 amino acids. From germline, CDR1 is SGHRS and CDR2 YFSETQ. The V and J ends lost 2 bases and 1 base respectively, with 11 bases between them. The CDR3 spells CASSFSGSRTDTQYF. The CDR3 DNA follows: TGCGCCAGCAGCTTCTCAGGGTCACGCACAGATACGCAGTATTTT. Filled out from reference TRBV5-1 and TRBJ2-3, the complete variable domain reads KAGVTQTPRYLIKTRGQQVTLSCSPISGHRSVSWYQQTPGQGLQFLFEYFSETQRNKGNFPGRFSGRQFSNSRSEMNVSTLELGDSALYLCASSFSGSRTDTQYFGPGTRLTVL.

Concerning this clone itself: At one end the junction does not follow the germline gene, possibly because of a read error. The chain couples TRBV7-3 to TRBJ2-3; 10 bases align to TRBD1. Germline V CDR1 and CDR2: SGHTA, FQGTGA. The length of the CDR3 is 17 residues. This chain's CDR3 is CASSITGTGASTDTQYF. CDR3 nucleotide sequence: TGTGCCAGCAGCATAACCGGGACAGGGGCTAGCACAGATACGCAGTATTTT.

The chain carries TRBV5-6 and TRBJ2-5, with D possibly being TRBD2 (6 bases). From germline, CDR1 is SGHDT and CDR2 YYEEEE. V was pared by 2 bases and J by 6 bases, with 14 bases between. The CDR3 runs 14 residues. In DNA, the CDR3 is TGTGCCAGCAGCTTTTGGGGCGGGAAAAAGACCCAGTACTTC. Translating gives CASSFWGGKKTQYF. Complete variable domain (other parts from reference TRBV5-6 and TRBJ2-5): DAGVTQSPTHLIKTRGQQVTLRCSPKSGHDTVSWYQQALGQGPQFIFQYYEEEERQRGNFPDRFSGHQFPNYSSELNVNALLLGDSALYLCASSFWGGKKTQYFGPGTRLLVL.

The chain recombines TRBV5-1 with TRBJ2-5; TRBD1 matches at 7 bases. The J segment lost 5 bases and the V segment lost 4 bases, leaving 5 bases of the junction unmatched. The length of the CDR3 is 13 residues. CDR1 is SGHRS and CDR2 is YFSETQ in the germline V gene. This CDR3 reads CASSRGTEETQYF. CDR3 DNA: TGCGCCAGCAGCCGAGGGACAGAGGAGACCCAGTACTTC.

The chain recombines TRBV19 with TRBJ1-5, with no clear D. This CDR3 spans 10 amino acids. The V end lost 6 bases, the J end lost 9 bases, and 6 bases lay between the germline ends. Germline V gives CDR1 LNHDA, CDR2 SQIVND (reference sequence). CDR3 DNA sequence: TGTGCCAGTAGCCTAATGCCCCAGCATTTT. This codes for CASSLMPQHF.

The rearrangement joins TRBV27 to TRBJ2-2; 7 bases match TRBD1. The germline gives CDR1 MNHEY, CDR2 SMNVEV (reference sequence). V dropped 6 bases and J dropped 5; count of bases not matched to a gene: 6. CDR3 size: 14 residues. The CDR3: CASSRQGMTGELFF. The CDR3 DNA follows: TGTGCCAGCAGCCGACAGGGAATGACCGGGGAGCTGTTTTTT.

The rearrangement uses TRBV19 and TRBJ1-1, with TRBD1 matching 9 bases. CDR3 length: 16 amino acids. Trimming took 11 bases from V and 3 from J; bases not matched to a gene: 16. CDR1 LNHDA and CDR2 SQIVND come from the germline V gene (reference sequence). The CDR3: CAASGQGGSAYTEAFF. Written as DNA, the CDR3 is TGTGCCGCATCGGGACAGGGAGGGTCCGCGTACACTGAAGCTTTCTTT.

The rearrangement joins TRBV7-2 to TRBJ2-1; no firm D call. This CDR3 comprises 14 residues. Trimming stripped 1 base from V and 9 bases from J, with 13 bases between. Germline CDR1 SGHTA, CDR2 FQGNSA. For the CDR3, the DNA is TGTGCCAGCAGCTTAGTCCCGGTACCGGGTGAGCAGTTCTTC. Encoded protein: CASSLVPVPGEQFF.

This clone was seen a few times. The chain combines TRBV3-1 (or the pseudogene TRBV3-2) with TRBJ2-1, with TRBD2 matching over 10 bases. This CDR3 region has 19 residues. Germline V gives CDR1 LGHDT, CDR2 YNNKEL (reference sequence). V lost 2 bases and J lost 5; bases outside the gene matches: 15. The CDR3 nucleotides are TGTGCCAGCAGCCAAAGATGGGGCACGGGACTAGCGAGGAACAATGAGCAGTTCTTC. It yields the protein CASSQRWGTGLARNNEQFF.

CDR3 residues: CASMADNRGQPQHF. The CDR3 DNA reads as TGTGCCAGCATGGCAGACAACAGGGGGCAGCCCCAGCATTTT. The J gene is TRBJ1-5, the V gene TRBV6-5; TRBD1 agrees at 8 bases. V was pared by 7 bases and J by 7 bases, with 9 bases of the junction left unmatched. Germline V gives CDR1 MNHEY, CDR2 SVGAGI. The CDR3 contains 14 residues.

The rearrangement links TRBV20-1 to TRBJ2-7; D possibly corresponds to TRBD2 (5 bases). The V end was cut by 3 bases, the J end by 0 bases, with 9 bases between. Germline lookup yields CDR1 DFQATT and CDR2 SNEGSKA (reference sequence). The CDR3 spans 13 residues. CDR3 amino acids: CSASTGSSYEQYF. The CDR3 nucleotides are TGCAGTGCTAGTACGGGGAGCTCCTACGAGCAGTACTTC.

CDR3 DNA: TGTGCCAGTAGTAGAGTCACCGGGGAGCTGTTTTTT. Amino acid sequence: CASSRVTGELFF. The gene calls are TRBV19 and TRBJ2-2; D not resolved. With 4 bases removed from V and 4 bases from J, the gap between germline ends came to 4 bases. Germline CDR1 and CDR2: LNHDA and SQIVND (reference sequence). The CDR3 covers 12 residues.

V is TRBV27 and J is TRBJ2-1, with 10 bases aligning to TRBD2. Germline V CDR1 and CDR2: MNHEY, SMNVEV (reference sequence). CDR3 length: 16 residues. The junction had 3 bases not matched to a gene; V was cut back by 0 bases and J by 4 bases. The CDR3 region is CASSLSGLAEYNEQFF. CDR3 nucleotide sequence: TGTGCCAGCAGTTTATCCGGACTAGCGGAGTACAATGAGCAGTTCTTC.